This is a list of T cell receptor beta chains from one sample in a study of Graves' ophthalmopathy and Graves' hyperthyroidism. One entry per CDR3 protein results from TCRdb running MiXCR on the multiplex PCR reads. The sample includes over 500,000 distinct CDR3 sequences, about 24% of them seen just once. The sample was peripheral blood. The receptors were sampled from a woman aged 18-29 years with stable Graves' hyperthyroidism. Some clones in this sample may be carry-over from other donors' samples. The conserved cysteine and the conserved F or W are not part of the CDR3 here. The order of the fields is clone size, V gene, J gene, CDR3 protein. Not every row has a clone size; where given, it reads once, few, many or a size class.

clone_size: many
v_call: TRBV28
j_call: TRBJ2-7
cdr3_aa: ASSGPGTGNEQY

clone_size: many
v_call: TRBV11-2
j_call: TRBJ1-1
cdr3_aa: ASSPQQPGDFEAF

clone_size: many
v_call: TRBV6-2/TRBV6-3
j_call: TRBJ1-5
cdr3_aa: ASMAHQTSNQPQH

clone_size: many
v_call: TRBV20-1
j_call: TRBJ1-1
cdr3_aa: SATTVNAEAF

clone_size: -
v_call: TRBV11-1
j_call: TRBJ2-2
cdr3_aa: ASSRDRDRHTGELF

clone_size: few
v_call: TRBV2
j_call: TRBJ2-2
cdr3_aa: ASKVVRGGTGELF

clone_size: few
v_call: TRBV20-1
j_call: TRBJ2-2
cdr3_aa: SARDHSRGTPGELF

clone_size: once
v_call: TRBV6-5
j_call: TRBJ1-2
cdr3_aa: ASSYSDGSYT

clone_size: -
v_call: TRBV5-1
j_call: TRBJ1-1
cdr3_aa: ASSPGQGIMNTEAF

clone_size: many
v_call: TRBV7-3
j_call: TRBJ1-3
cdr3_aa: ASSLNPSGNTIY

clone_size: -
v_call: TRBV11-2
j_call: TRBJ1-5
cdr3_aa: ASSLDHGSNQPQH

clone_size: few
v_call: TRBV5-4
j_call: TRBJ1-1
cdr3_aa: ASSLGGGGVGDTEAF

clone_size: many
v_call: TRBV9
j_call: TRBJ2-5
cdr3_aa: ASSVGSGRAFPETQY

clone_size: many
v_call: TRBV10-3
j_call: TRBJ1-1
cdr3_aa: AISALDRVHTEAF

clone_size: -
v_call: TRBV10-3
j_call: TRBJ2-5
cdr3_aa: AISETSSLQETQY

clone_size: few
v_call: TRBV10-3
j_call: TRBJ1-1
cdr3_aa: AISDREVNTEAF

clone_size: -
v_call: TRBV14
j_call: TRBJ1-1
cdr3_aa: ASSQLAVAQNTEAF

clone_size: few
v_call: TRBV6-1
j_call: TRBJ1-5
cdr3_aa: ASSPSYQTVFYQPQH

clone_size: many
v_call: TRBV5-5
j_call: TRBJ1-1
cdr3_aa: ASSHRRTGNTEAF

clone_size: many
v_call: TRBV28
j_call: TRBJ1-1
cdr3_aa: ASSTLVTGNTEAF

clone_size: -
v_call: TRBV12-3/TRBV12-4
j_call: TRBJ1-1
cdr3_aa: ASTLGVGLEAF

clone_size: -
v_call: TRBV27
j_call: TRBJ1-2
cdr3_aa: ASRGTGRRYGYT

clone_size: -
v_call: TRBV28
j_call: TRBJ2-7
cdr3_aa: ASRLGGSAHYEQY

clone_size: many
v_call: TRBV6-5
j_call: TRBJ2-7
cdr3_aa: ASSYFTTSGRNEQY

clone_size: -
v_call: TRBV6-2/TRBV6-3
j_call: TRBJ2-7
cdr3_aa: ASSPSPGLAGGSSYEQY

clone_size: many
v_call: TRBV6-5
j_call: TRBJ1-1
cdr3_aa: ASTPPVGGPEAF

clone_size: many
v_call: TRBV12-3/TRBV12-4
j_call: TRBJ2-7
cdr3_aa: ASSFGPAEQY

clone_size: many
v_call: TRBV4-1
j_call: TRBJ1-1
cdr3_aa: ASSPGQDPAF

clone_size: few
v_call: TRBV6-1
j_call: TRBJ2-7
cdr3_aa: ASRRVLDTLGFYEQY

clone_size: many
v_call: TRBV27
j_call: TRBJ2-7
cdr3_aa: ASSPGSSRIYEQY

clone_size: many
v_call: TRBV7-8
j_call: TRBJ1-1
cdr3_aa: ASSSNPGGSMNTEAF

clone_size: many
v_call: TRBV30
j_call: TRBJ1-2
cdr3_aa: AANRDGGYT

clone_size: many
v_call: TRBV10-1
j_call: TRBJ1-1
cdr3_aa: ASSPYMWSTEAF

clone_size: many
v_call: TRBV7-9
j_call: TRBJ2-2
cdr3_aa: ASSLGQELF

clone_size: -
v_call: TRBV6-1
j_call: TRBJ2-7
cdr3_aa: ASRPGQGELEQY

clone_size: many
v_call: TRBV20-1
j_call: TRBJ2-7
cdr3_aa: SASRTGTTSRHEQY

clone_size: -
v_call: TRBV5-1
j_call: TRBJ2-7
cdr3_aa: ASSLRDRDSYEQY

clone_size: -
v_call: TRBV30
j_call: TRBJ1-1
cdr3_aa: AWSEETWMNTEAF

clone_size: many
v_call: TRBV6-1
j_call: TRBJ2-7
cdr3_aa: ASSERVGEGRRRGEQY

clone_size: many
v_call: TRBV6-5
j_call: TRBJ1-3
cdr3_aa: ASSYSSTGGNTIY

clone_size: -
v_call: TRBV6-2/TRBV6-3
j_call: TRBJ1-2
cdr3_aa: ASRSNREYGYT

clone_size: many
v_call: TRBV7-3
j_call: TRBJ2-5
cdr3_aa: ASSLTGTAGRGQETQY

clone_size: -
v_call: TRBV5-1
j_call: TRBJ1-1
cdr3_aa: ASSLGDRERNTEAF

clone_size: many
v_call: TRBV10-3
j_call: TRBJ2-7
cdr3_aa: AIREPGSPGGEQY